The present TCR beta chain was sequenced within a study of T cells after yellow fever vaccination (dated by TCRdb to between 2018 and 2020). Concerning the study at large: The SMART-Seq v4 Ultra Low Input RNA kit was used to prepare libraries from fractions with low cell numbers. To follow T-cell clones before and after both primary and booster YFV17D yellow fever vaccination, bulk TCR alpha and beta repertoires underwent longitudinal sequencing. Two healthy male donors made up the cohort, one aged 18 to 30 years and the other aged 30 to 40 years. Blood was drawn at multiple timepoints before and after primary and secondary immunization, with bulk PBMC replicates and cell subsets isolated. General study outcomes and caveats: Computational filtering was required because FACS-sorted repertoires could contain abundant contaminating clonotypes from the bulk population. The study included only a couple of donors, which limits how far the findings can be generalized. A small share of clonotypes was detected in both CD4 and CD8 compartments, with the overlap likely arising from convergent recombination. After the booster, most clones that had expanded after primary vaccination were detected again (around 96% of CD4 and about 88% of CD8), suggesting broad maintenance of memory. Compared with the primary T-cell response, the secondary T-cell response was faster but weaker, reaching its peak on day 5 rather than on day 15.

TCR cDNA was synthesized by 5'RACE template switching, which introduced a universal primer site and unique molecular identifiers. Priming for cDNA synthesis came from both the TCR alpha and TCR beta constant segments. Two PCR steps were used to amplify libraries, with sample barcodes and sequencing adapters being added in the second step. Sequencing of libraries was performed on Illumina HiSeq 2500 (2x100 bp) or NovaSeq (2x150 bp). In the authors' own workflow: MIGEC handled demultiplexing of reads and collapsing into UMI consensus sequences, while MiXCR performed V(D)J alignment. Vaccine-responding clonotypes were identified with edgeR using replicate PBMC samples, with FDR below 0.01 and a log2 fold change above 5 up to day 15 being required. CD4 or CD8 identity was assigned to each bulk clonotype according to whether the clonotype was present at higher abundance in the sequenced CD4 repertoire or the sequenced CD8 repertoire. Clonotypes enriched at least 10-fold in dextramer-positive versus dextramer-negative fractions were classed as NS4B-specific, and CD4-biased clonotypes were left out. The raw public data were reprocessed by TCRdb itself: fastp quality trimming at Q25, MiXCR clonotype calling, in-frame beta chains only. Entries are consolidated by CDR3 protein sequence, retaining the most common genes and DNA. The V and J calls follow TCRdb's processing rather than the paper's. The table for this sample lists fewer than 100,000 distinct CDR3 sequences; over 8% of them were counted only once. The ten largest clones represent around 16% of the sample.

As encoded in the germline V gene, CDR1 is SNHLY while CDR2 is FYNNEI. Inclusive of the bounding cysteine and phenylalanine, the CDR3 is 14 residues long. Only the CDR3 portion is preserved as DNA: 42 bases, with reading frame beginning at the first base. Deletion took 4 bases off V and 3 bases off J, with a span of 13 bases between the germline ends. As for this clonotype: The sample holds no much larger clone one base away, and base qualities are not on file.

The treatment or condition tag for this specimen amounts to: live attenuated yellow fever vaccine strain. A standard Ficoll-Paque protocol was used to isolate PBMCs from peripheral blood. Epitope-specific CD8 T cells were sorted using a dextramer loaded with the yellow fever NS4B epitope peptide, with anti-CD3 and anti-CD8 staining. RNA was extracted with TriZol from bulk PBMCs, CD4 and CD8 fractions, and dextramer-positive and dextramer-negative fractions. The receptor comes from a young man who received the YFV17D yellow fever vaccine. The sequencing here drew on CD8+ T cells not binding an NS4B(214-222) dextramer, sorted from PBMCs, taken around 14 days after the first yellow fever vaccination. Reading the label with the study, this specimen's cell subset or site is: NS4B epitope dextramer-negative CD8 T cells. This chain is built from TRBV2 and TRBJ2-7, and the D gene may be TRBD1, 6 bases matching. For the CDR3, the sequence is CASSGTDVDYEQYF. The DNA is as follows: TGTGCCAGCAGTGGGACAGATGTTGACTACGAGCAGTACTTC.